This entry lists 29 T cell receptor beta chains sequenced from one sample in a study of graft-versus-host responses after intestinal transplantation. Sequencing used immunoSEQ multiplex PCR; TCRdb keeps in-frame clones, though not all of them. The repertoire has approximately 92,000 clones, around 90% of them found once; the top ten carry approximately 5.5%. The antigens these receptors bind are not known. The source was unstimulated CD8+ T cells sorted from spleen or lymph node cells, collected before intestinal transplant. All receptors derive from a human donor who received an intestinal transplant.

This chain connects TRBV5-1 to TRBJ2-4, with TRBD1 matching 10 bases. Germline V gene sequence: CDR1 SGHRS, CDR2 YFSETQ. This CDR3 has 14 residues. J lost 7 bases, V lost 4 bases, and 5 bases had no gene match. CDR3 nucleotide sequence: TGCGCCAGCAGCGCGGGACAGGGGAAGAACATTCAGTACTTC. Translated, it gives CASSAGQGKNIQYF.

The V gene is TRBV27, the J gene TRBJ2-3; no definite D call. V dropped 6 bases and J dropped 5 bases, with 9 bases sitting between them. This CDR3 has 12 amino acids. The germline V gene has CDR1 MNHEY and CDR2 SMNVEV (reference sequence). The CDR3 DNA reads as TGTGCCAGCAGCCCCTCGGGAGATACGCAGTATTTT. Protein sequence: CASSPSGDTQYF.

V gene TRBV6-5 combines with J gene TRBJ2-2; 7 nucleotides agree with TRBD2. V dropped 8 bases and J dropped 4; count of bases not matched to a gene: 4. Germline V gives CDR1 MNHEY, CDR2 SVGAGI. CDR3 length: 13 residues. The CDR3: CASREVGTGELFF. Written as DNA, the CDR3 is TGTGCCAGCCGGGAGGTTGGCACCGGGGAGCTGTTTTTT.

The CDR3 DNA sequence: TGCGCCAGCAGCTTATACTTGCTTGGGACAGTATCCTACGAGCAGTACTTC. Translated: CASSLYLLGTVSYEQYF. The V call is TRBV5-1, the J call TRBJ2-7, with TRBD1 matching 7 bases. The V segment lost 2 bases and the J segment 1 base; nucleotides outside the gene matches: 12. Germline CDR1 and CDR2: SGHRS and YFSETQ. The CDR3 has 17 amino acids. The full variable domain, its missing parts supplied by reference TRBV5-1 and TRBJ2-7, is KAGVTQTPRYLIKTRGQQVTLSCSPISGHRSVSWYQQTPGQGLQFLFEYFSETQRNKGNFPGRFSGRQFSNSRSEMNVSTLELGDSALYLCASSLYLLGTVSYEQYFGPGTRLTVT.

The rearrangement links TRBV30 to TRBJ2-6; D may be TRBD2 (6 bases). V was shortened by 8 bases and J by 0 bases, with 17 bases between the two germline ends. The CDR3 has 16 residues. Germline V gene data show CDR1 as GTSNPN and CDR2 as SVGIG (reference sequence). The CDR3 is CAGTGRPTSGANVLTF. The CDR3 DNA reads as TGTGCCGGAACCGGGAGACCCACCTCTGGGGCCAACGTCCTGACTTTC.

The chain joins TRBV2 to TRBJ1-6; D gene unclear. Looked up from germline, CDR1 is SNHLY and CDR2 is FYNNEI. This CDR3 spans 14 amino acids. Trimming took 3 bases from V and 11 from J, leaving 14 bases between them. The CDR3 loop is CASSEPGAWPPLHF. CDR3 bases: TGTGCCAGCAGTGAGCCGGGAGCTTGGCCACCCCTCCACTTT.

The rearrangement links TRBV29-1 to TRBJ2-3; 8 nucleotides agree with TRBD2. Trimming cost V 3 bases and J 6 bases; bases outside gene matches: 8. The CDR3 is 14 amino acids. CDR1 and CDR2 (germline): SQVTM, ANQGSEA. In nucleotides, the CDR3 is TGCAGCGTTGAGGGACTAGGTTTTCTTGATACGCAGTATTTT. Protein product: CSVEGLGFLDTQYF.

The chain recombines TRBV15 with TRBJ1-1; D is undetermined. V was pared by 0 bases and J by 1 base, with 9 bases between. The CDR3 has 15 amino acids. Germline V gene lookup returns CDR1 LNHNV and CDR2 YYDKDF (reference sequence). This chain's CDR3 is CATSRERQANTEAFF. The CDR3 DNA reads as TGTGCCACCAGCAGAGAGAGGCAGGCGAACACTGAAGCTTTCTTT.

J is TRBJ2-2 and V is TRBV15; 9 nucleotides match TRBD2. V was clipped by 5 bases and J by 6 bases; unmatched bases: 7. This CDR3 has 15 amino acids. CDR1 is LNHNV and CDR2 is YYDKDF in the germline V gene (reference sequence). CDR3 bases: TGTGCCACCAGCTTACGGACTAGCGTTGCCGGGGAGCTGTTTTTT. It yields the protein CATSLRTSVAGELFF.

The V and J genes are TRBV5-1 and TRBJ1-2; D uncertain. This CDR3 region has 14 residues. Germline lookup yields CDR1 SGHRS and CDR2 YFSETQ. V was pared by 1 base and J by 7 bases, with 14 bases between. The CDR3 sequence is CASSLRVRYLGYTF. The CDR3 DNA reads TGCGCCAGCAGCTTGCGTGTCCGCTATCTTGGCTACACCTTC.

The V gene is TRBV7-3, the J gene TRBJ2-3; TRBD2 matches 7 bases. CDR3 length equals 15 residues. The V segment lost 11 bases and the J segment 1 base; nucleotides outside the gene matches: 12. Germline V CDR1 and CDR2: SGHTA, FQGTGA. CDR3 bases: TGTGCCCCCAAGGAAGGACTAGGGTGCACAGATACGCAGTATTTT. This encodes CAPKEGLGCTDTQYF.

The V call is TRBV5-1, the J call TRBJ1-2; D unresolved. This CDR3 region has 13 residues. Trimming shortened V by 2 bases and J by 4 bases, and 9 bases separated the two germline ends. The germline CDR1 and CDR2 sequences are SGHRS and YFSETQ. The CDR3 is CASSFLSGYGYTF. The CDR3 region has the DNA TGCGCCAGCAGCTTCTTATCCGGCTATGGCTACACCTTC.

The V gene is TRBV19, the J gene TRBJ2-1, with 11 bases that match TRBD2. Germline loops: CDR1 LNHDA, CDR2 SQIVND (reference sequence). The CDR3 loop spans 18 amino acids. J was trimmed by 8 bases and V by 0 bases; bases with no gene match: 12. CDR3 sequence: CASSIDLLTSGVRDEQFF. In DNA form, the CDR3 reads TGTGCCAGTAGTATAGATCTATTGACTAGCGGGGTGCGTGATGAGCAGTTCTTC.

This chain's CDR3 is CAWSGGRLQPQHF. Written as DNA, the CDR3 is TGTGCCTGGAGTGGGGGAAGGTTACAGCCCCAGCATTTT. J is TRBJ1-5 and V is TRBV30; D not certain. The CDR3 loop spans 13 amino acids. Between the trimmed V and J ends, which lost 1 base and 7 bases, there was a span of 11 bases. Per the germline V gene, CDR1 is GTSNPN and CDR2 is SVGIG (reference sequence).

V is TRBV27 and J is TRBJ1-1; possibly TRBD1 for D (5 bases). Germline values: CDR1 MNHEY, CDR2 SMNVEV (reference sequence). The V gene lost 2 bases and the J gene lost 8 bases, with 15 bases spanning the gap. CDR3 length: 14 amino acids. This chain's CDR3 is CASSLSGGDGEAFF. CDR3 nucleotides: TGTGCCAGCAGTTTAAGCGGGGGGGACGGAGAAGCTTTCTTT.

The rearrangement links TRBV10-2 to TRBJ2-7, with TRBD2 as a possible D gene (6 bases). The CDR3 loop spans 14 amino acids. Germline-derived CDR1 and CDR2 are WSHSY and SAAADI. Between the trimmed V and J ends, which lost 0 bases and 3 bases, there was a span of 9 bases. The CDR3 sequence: CASSESLGLYEQYF. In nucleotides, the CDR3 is TGCGCCAGCAGTGAGTCACTGGGACTCTACGAGCAGTACTTC.

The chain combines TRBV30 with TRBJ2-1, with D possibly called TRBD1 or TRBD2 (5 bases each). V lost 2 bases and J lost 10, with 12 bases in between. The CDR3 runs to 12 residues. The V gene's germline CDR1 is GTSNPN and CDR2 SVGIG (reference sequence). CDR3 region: CAWSFTGREQFF. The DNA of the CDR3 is TGTGCCTGGAGTTTCACGGGGCGAGAGCAGTTCTTC.

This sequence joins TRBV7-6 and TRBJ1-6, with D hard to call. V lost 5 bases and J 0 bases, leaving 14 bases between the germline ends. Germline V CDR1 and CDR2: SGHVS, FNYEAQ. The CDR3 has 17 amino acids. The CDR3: CASSTHAESSYNSPLHF. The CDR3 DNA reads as TGTGCCAGCAGCACCCATGCGGAGAGCTCCTATAATTCACCCCTCCACTTT.

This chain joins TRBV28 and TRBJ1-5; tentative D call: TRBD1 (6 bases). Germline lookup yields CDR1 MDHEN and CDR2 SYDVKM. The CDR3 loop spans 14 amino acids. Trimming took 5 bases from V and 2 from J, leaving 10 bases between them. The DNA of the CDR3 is TGTGCCAGCAGTCTAGGGGGAGGCAATCAGCCCCAGCATTTT. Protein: CASSLGGGNQPQHF. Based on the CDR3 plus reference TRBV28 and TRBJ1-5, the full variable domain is DVKVTQSSRYLVKRTGEKVFLECVQDMDHENMFWYRQDPGLGLRLIYFSYDVKMKEKGDIPEGYSVSREKKERFSLILESASTNQTSMYLCASSLGGGNQPQHFGDGTRLSIL.

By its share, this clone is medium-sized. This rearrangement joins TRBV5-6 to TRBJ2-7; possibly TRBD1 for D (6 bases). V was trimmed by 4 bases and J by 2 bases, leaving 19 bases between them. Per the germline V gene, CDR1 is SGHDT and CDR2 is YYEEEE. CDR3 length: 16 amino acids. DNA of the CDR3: TGTGCCAGCAGCACCGCTTACGGGACACTCGCCTACGAGCAGTACTTC. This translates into CASSTAYGTLAYEQYF.

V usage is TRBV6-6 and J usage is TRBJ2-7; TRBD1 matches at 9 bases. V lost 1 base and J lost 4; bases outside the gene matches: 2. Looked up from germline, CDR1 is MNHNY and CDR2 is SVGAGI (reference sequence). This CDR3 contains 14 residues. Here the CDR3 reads CASSYWTGAYEQYF. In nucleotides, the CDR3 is TGTGCCAGCAGTTACTGGACAGGGGCTTACGAGCAGTACTTC.

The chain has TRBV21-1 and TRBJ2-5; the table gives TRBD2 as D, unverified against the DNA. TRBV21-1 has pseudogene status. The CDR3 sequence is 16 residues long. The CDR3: CASSLAGAAPEETQYF. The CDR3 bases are TGTGCCAGCAGCCTGGCGGGAGCGGCACCTGAAGAGACCCAGTACTTC.

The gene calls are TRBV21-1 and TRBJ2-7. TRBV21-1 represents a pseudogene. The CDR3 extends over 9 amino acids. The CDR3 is CAGFYEQYF. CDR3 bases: TGTGCCGGATTCTACGAGCAGTACTTC.

The CDR3 region is CASSTGEQETQYF. The CDR3 DNA reads TGTGCCAGCAGCACAGGGGAGCAAGAGACCCAGTACTTC. The gene calls are TRBV5-4 and TRBJ2-5; 7 bases agree with TRBD1. This CDR3 is built from 13 residues. Germline CDR1 is SGHNT and CDR2 is YYREEE (reference sequence). V trimming: 4 bases; J trimming: 2 bases; junction bases outside the gene matches: 2.

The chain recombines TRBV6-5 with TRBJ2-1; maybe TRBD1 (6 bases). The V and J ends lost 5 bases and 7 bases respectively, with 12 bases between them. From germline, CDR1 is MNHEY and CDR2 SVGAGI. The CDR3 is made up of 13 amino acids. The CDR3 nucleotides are TGTGCCAGCAGTGACTACAGGGATAATGAGCAGTTCTTC. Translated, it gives CASSDYRDNEQFF.

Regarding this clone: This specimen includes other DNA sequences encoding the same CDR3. CDR3 sequence reads: CSVERQGLNTEAFF. In nucleotides, the CDR3 is TGCAGCGTTGAACGACAGGGATTGAACACTGAAGCTTTCTTT. This chain connects TRBV29-1 to TRBJ1-1; 7 bases line up with TRBD1. Germline trimming cut 2 bases from V and 0 bases from J; bases unmatched to any gene: 3. The V gene's germline CDR1 is SQVTM and CDR2 ANQGSEA. The CDR3 has 14 amino acids.

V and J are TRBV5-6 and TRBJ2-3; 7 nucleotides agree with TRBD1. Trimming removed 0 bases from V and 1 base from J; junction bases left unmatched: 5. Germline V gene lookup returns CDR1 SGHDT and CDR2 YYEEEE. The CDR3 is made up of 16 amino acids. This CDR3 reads CASSLGTRGRTDTQYF. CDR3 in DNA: TGTGCCAGCAGCTTGGGGACAAGGGGGCGCACAGATACGCAGTATTTT.

CDR3 nucleotide sequence: TGTGCCAGCAGCCTCGTTAACTATGGCTACACCTTC. Protein: CASSLVNYGYTF. The genes are TRBV7-9 and TRBJ1-2; D not resolved. The CDR3 extends over 12 amino acids. The V end lost 5 bases, the J end lost 1 base, and 5 bases lay between the germline ends. Germline V lookup: CDR1 SEHNR, CDR2 FQNEAQ (reference sequence).

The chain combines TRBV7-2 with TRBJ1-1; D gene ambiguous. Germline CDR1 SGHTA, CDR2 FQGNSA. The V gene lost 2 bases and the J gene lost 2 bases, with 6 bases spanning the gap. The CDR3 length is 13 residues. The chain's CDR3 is CASSLWGNTEAFF. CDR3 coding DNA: TGTGCCAGCAGCTTATGGGGTAACACTGAAGCTTTCTTT.